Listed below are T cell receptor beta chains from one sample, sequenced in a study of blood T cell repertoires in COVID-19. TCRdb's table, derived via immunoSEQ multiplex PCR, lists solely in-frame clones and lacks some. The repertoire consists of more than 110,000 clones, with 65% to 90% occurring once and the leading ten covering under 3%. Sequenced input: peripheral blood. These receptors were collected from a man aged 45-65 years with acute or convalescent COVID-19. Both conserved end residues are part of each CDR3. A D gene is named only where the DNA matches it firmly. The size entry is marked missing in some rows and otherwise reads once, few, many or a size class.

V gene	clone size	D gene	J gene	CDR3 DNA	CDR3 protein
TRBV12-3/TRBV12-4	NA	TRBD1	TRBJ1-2	TGTGCCAGCAGTTTTGACAGGGGGCGAAGCTACACCTTC	CASSFDRGRSYTF
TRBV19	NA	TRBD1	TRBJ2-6	TGTGCCAGTAGTATAGTTGGGACAGGGTTATCTGGGGCCAACGTCCTGACTTTC	CASSIVGTGLSGANVLTF
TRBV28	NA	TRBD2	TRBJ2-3	TGTGCCAGCAGTCGTAGCGGGGAGCGAGATACGCAGTATTTT	CASSRSGERDTQYF
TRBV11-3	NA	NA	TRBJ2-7	TGTGCCAGCAGCTTAGAGGGGGCGGAAACCTACGAGCAGTACTTC	CASSLEGAETYEQYF
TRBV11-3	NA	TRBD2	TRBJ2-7	TGTGCCAGCAGCTTAAGGGGCGGGAGCTACGAGCAGTACTTC	CASSLRGGSYEQYF
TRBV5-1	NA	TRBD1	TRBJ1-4	TGCGCCAGCTCTCACTGGGGACAGGGGGAAAAACTGTTTTTT	CASSHWGQGEKLFF
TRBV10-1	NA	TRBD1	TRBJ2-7	TGCGCCAGCAGTGAGTGGACAGGGAGCACCTACGAGCAGTACTTC	CASSEWTGSTYEQYF
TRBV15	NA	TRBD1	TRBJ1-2	TGTGCCACCAGCAGGGCCTGGGACAGACACTATGGCTACACCTTC	CATSRAWDRHYGYTF
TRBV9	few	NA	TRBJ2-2	TGTGCCAGCAGCGTAGTGGGGCCGCCTGCGAACACCGGGGAGCTGTTTTTT	CASSVVGPPANTGELFF
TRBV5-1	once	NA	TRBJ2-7	TGCGCCAGCAGCTTGGGCGGAGAGCAGTACTTC	CASSLGGEQYF
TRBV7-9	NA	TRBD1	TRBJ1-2	TGTGCCAGCAGCTTAGGTGGGACAGGAATCAATGGCTACACCTTC	CASSLGGTGINGYTF
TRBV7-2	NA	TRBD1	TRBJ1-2	TGTGCCAGCAGCTCAGGGACAGGGAGTTTGGGTCGCACCTTC	CASSSGTGSLGRTF
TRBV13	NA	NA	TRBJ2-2	TGTGCCAGCACCCCTCACGGGGGGAACACCGGGGAGCTGTTTTTT	CASTPHGGNTGELFF
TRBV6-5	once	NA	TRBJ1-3	TGTGCCAGCAGTTACTCCGACGGAGGCTCTGGAAACACCATATATTTT	CASSYSDGGSGNTIYF